A single sample is the source of the 5 T cell receptor beta chains below, sequenced in a study of blood T cell repertoires in COVID-19. The method was immunoSEQ multiplex PCR; TCRdb's version includes in-frame clones alone and lacks a portion of them. The sample consists of roughly 88,000 clones, roughly 80% of them appearing once. Sequenced material: peripheral blood. The receptors come from a woman older than 75 with active or convalescent COVID-19.

The rearrangement uses TRBV11-2 and TRBJ2-2; D unresolved. Germline CDR1 SGHAT, CDR2 FQNNGV. This CDR3 region has 14 residues. V was cut by 1 base and J by 2 bases, with 5 bases left in between. CDR3 sequence reads: CASSLVLNTGELFF. The DNA of the CDR3 is TGTGCCAGCAGCTTAGTTCTCAACACCGGGGAGCTGTTTTTT.

V and J are TRBV7-2 and TRBJ2-7; 8 nucleotides align to TRBD2. Unmatched junction bases numbered 5, after V lost 5 bases and J lost 2 bases. The V gene's germline CDR1 is SGHTA and CDR2 FQGNSA. The CDR3 length is 14 residues. CDR3 sequence (DNA): TGTGCCAGCAGCCCGCCGGGACTAGCCTACGAGCAGTACTTC. Translation: CASSPPGLAYEQYF.

V gene TRBV12-1 combines with J gene TRBJ1-3; the D segment call TRBD1 is taken from the table without a DNA check. TRBV12-1 is marked as a pseudogene. CDR3 length equals 14 residues. The CDR3 region has the DNA TGTGCCAGCAGCATGACAGGGGGCGGAAACACCATATATTTT. As protein: CASSMTGGGNTIYF.

The CDR3 DNA sequence: TGTGCCAGCAGGTCGACAGGGTCAGGAAACACCATATATTTT. This codes for CASRSTGSGNTIYF. This chain connects TRBV28 to TRBJ1-3; TRBD1 aligns across 7 bases. From germline, CDR1 is MDHEN and CDR2 SYDVKM. The CDR3 loop spans 14 amino acids. J lost 4 bases, V lost 6 bases, and 6 bases had no gene match.

This chain links TRBV19 with TRBJ2-5; 12 positions agree with TRBD1. CDR1 and CDR2 (germline): LNHDA, SQIVND (reference sequence). The CDR3 is 16 residues long. V shed 1 base, J shed 5 bases, and the junction held 5 bases outside the gene matches. Here the CDR3 reads CASSIGGTGGIETQYF. For the CDR3, the DNA is TGTGCCAGTAGTATAGGTGGGACAGGGGGCATTGAGACCCAGTACTTC.